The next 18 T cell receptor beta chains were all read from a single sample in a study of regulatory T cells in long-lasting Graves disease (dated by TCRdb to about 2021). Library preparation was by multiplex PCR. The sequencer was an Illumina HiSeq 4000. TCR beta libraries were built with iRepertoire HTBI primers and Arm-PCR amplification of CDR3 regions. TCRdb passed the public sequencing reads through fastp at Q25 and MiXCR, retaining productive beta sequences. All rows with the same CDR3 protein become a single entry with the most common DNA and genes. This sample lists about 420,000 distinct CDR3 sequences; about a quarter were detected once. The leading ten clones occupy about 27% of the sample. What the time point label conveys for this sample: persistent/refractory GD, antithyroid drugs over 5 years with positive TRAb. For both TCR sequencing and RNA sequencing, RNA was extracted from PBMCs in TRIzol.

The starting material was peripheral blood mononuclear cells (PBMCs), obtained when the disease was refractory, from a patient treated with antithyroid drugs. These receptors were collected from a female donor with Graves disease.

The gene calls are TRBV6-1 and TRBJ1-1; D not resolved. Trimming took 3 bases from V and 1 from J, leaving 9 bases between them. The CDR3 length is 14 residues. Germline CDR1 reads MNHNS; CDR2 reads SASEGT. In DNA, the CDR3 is TGTGCCAGCAGTGACGCATGTAGGAACACTGAAGCTTTCTTT. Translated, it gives CASSDACRNTEAFF.

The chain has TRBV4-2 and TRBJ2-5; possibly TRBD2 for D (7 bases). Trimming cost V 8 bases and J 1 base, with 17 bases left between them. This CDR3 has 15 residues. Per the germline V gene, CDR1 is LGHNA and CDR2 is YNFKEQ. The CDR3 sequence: CASLGGGNCQETQYF. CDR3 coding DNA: TGTGCCAGCTTGGGAGGGGGGAATTGCCAAGAGACCCAGTACTTC.

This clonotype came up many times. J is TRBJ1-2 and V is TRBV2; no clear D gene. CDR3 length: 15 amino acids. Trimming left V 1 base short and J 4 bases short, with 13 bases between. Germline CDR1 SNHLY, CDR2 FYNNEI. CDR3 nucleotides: TGTGCCAGCAGTGAAGTTGGAGGGAAGCCCTATGGCTACACCTTC. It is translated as CASSEVGGKPYGYTF.

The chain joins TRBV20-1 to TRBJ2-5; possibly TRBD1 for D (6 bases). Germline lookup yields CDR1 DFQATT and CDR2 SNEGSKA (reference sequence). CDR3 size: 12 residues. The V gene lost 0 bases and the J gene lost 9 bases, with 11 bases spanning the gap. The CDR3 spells CSARDTGQSQYF. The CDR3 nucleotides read TGCAGTGCTAGAGACACCGGACAGTCCCAGTACTTC.

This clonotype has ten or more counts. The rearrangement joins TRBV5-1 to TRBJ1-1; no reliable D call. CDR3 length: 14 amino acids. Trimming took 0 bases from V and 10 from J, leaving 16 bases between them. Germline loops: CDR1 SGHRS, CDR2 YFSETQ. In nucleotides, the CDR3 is TGCGCCAGCAGCTTGGATTTCTGGGAACGAGGAGCTTTCTTT. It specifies CASSLDFWERGAFF.

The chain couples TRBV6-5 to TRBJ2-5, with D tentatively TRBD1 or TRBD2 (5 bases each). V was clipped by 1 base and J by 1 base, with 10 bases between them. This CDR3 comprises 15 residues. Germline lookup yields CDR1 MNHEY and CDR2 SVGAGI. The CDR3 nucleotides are TGTGCCAGCAGTTACTTTCCAGGGAGCCAAGAGACCCAGTACTTC. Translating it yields CASSYFPGSQETQYF.

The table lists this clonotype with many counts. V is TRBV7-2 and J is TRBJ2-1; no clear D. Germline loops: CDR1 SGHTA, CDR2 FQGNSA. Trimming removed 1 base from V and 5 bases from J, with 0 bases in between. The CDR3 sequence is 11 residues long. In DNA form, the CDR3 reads TGTGCCAGCAGCTTAGACAATGAGCAGTTCTTC. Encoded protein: CASSLDNEQFF.

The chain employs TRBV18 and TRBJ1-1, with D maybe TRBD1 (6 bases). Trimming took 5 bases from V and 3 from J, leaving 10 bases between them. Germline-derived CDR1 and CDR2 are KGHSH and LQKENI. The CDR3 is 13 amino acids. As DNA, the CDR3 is TGTGCCAGCTCATCCGGACAGTACACTGAAGCTTTCTTT. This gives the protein CASSSGQYTEAFF.

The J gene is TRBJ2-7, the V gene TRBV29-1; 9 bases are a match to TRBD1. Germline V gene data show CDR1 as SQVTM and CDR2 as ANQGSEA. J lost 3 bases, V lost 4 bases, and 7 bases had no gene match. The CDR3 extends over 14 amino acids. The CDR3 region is CSVGAMTGGYEQYF. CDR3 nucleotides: TGCAGCGTTGGGGCAATGACAGGGGGCTACGAGCAGTACTTC.

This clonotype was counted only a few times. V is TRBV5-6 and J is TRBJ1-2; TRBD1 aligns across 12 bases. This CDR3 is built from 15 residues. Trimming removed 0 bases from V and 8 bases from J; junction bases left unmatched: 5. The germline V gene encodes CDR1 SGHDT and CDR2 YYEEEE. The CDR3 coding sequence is TGTGCCAGCAGCTTGGCCGGGACAGGGGGCGCCGGCTACACCTTC. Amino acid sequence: CASSLAGTGGAGYTF.

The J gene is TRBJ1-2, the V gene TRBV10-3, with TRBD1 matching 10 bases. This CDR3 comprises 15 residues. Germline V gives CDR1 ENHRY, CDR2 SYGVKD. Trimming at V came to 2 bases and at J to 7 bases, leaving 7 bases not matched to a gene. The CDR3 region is CAISEATGGGSGYTF. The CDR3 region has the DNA TGTGCCATCAGTGAGGCGACAGGGGGCGGGAGTGGCTACACCTTC.

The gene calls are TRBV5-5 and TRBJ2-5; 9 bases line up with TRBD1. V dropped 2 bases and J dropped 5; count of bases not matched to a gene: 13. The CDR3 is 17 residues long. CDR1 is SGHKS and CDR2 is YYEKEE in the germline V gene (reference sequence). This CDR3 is CASSLQGARANRETQYF. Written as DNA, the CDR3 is TGTGCCAGCAGCTTACAGGGGGCGAGGGCAAACAGGGAGACCCAGTACTTC.

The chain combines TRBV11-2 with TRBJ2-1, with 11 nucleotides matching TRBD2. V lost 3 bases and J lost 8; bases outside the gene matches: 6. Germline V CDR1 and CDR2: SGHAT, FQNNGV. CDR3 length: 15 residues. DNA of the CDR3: TGTGCCAGCAGCTTGGGACTAGCGGCACGTCATGAGCAGTTCTTC. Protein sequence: CASSLGLAARHEQFF.

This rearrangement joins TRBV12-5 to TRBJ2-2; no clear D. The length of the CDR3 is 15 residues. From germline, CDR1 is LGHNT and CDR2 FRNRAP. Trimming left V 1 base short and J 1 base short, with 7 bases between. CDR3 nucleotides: TGTGCTAGTGGTTTGGCTTTAGAGAACACCGGGGAGCTGTTTTTT. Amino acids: CASGLALENTGELFF.

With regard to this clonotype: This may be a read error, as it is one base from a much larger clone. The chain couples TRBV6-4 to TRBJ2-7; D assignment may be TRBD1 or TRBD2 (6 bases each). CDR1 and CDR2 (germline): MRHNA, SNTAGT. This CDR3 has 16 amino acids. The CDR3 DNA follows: TGTGCCAGCAGTTACTCCGCCCGGGGGCTGGCTTACGAGCGGTACTTC. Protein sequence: CASSYSARGLAYERYF.

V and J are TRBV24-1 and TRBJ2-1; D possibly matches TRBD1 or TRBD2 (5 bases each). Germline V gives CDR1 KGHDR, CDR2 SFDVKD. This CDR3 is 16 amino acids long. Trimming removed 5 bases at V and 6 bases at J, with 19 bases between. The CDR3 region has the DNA TGTGCCACCAGTGCCAATGGGGACCTAGCTTTCAATGAGCAGTTCTTC. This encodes CATSANGDLAFNEQFF.

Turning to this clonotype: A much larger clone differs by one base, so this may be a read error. CDR3 amino acids: CASHQGLDVGYTF. CDR3 DNA sequence: TGTGCCTCCCATCAGGGTTTAGACGTCGGCTACACCTTC. V gene TRBV30 combines with J gene TRBJ1-2, with a tentative D call TRBD1 (5 bases). With 7 bases removed from V and 8 bases from J, the gap between germline ends came to 20 bases. This CDR3 contains 13 residues. Per germline, CDR1 GTSNPN and CDR2 SVGIG (reference sequence).

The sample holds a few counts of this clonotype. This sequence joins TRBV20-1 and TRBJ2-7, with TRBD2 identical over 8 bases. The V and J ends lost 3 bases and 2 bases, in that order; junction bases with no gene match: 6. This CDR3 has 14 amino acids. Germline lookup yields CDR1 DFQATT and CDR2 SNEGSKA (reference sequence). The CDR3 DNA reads TGCAGTGCTAGCCCGGGGGGGGGGCCCTACGAGCAGTACTTC. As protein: CSASPGGGPYEQYF.